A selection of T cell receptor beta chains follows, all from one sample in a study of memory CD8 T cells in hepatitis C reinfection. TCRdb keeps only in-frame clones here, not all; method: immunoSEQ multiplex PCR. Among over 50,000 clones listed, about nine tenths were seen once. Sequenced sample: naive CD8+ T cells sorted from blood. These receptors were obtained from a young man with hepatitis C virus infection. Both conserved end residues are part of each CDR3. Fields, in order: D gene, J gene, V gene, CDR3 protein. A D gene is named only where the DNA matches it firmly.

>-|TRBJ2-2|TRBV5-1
CASSLNRDTSNTGELFF
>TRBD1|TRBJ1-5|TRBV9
CASSVGGGPSQPQHF
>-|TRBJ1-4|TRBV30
CAWRLGGELFF
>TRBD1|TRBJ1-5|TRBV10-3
CAISETGAQPQHF
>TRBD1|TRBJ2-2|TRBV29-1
CSVDPGQATTGELFF
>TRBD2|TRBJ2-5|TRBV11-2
CASSAGGTSGRIEETQYF
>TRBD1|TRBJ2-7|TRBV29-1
CSVLTGGSYEQYF
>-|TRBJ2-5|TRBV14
CASSSGTWETQYF
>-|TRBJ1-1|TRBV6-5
CASSYSYGEEAFF
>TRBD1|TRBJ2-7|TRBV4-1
CASSLGTGPYEQYF
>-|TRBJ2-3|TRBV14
CASSQAELDTQYF
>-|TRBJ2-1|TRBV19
CASSFDSNEQFF
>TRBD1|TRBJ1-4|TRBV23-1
CASSQSRQGLFNEKLFF
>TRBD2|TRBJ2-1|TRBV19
CASSIEGGEAGGQFF
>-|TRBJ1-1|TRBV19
CASSPRAGSYTEAFF
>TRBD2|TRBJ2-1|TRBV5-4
CASSAASGTYNEQFF
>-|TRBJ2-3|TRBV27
CASSSNSGLTDTQYF
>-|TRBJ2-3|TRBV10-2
CASETSDTQYF
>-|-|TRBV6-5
CASSYSVGSVDEQYF
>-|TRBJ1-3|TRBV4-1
CASSQDAESDSGNTIYF
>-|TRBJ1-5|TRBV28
CASRAGPLWQPQHF
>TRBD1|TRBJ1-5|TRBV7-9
CASSLGQAHSNQPQHF
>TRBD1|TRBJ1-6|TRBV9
CASSFGTGRSPLHF
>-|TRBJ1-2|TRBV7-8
CASSLGGGSGYTF
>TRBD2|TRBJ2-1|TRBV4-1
CASSQGLQLAGGARFF
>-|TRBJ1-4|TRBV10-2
CASSTGNREKLFF
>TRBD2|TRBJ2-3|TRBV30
CAWSVEGAGEDTQYF
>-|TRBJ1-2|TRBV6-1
CASSGFPGGYGYTF
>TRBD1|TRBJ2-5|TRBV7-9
CASSPGQGYETQYF
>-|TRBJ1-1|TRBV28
CASSLSPGQNTEAFF
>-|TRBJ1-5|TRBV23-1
CASSQSWAGRNQPQHF
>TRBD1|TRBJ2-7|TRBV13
CASSWPGQGYEQYF
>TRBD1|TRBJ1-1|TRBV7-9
CASSLGGTGETEAFF
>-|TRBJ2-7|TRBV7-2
CASSLGWGAYEQYF
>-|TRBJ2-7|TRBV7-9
CASTKSEGAYEQYF
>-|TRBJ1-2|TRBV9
CASSSSLWDGYTF
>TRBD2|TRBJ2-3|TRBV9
CASRGLATDTQYF
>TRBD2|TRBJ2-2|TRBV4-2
CASSQRGLAGTNTGELFF
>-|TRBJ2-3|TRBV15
CATSRYGSVADTQYF
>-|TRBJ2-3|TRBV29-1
CSVVGETADTDTQYF
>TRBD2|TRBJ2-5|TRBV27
CASSWRGEEETQYF